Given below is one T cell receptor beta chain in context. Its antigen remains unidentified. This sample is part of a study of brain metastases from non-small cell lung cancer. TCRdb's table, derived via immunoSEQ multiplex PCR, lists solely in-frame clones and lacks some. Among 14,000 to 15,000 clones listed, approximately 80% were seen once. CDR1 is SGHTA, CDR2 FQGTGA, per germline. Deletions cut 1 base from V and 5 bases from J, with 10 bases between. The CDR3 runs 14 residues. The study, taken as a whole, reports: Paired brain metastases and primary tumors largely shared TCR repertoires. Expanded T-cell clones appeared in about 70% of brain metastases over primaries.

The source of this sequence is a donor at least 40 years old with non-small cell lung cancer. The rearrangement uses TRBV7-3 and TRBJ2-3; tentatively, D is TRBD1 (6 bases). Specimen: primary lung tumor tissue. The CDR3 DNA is TGTGCCAGCAGCTTAAAGGGGGTGGTAGATACGCAGTATTTT. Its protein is CASSLKGVVDTQYF.